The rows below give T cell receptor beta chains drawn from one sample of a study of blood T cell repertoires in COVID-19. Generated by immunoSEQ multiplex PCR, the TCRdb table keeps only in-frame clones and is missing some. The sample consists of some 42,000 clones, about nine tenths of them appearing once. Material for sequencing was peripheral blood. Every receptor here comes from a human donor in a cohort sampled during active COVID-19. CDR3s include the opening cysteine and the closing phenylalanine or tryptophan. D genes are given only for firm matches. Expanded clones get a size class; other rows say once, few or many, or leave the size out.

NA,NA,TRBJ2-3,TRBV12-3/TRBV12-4,CASSPPGLDTQYF,TGTGCCAGCAGCCCCCCAGGGTTGGATACGCAGTATTTT
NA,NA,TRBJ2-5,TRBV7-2,CAGGDTQETQYF,TGTGCCGGCGGGGATACCCAAGAGACCCAGTACTTC
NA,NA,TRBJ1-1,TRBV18,CASSQDSEAFF,TGTGCCAGCTCACAGGACAGTGAAGCTTTCTTT
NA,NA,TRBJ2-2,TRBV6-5,CASSSQGFGRGGELFF,TGTGCCAGCAGTTCCCAGGGCTTTGGAAGGGGCGGGGAGCTGTTTTTT
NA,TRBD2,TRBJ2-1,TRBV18,CASSPRWSGRSFNEQFF,TGTGCCAGCTCACCACGGTGGAGCGGGAGGAGTTTCAATGAGCAGTTCTTC
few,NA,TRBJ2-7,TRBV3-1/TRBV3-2,CASSQYRSTYEQYF,TGTGCCAGCAGCCAATACCGGTCCACCTACGAGCAGTACTTC
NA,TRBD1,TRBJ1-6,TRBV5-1,CASSLDRGTNSPLHF,TGCGCCAGCAGCTTGGACAGGGGAACTAATTCACCCCTCCACTTT
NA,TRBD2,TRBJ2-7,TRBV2,CASTRLAGVSGEQYF,TGTGCCAGCACCCGACTAGCGGGAGTATCTGGCGAGCAGTACTTC
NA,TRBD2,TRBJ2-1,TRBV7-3,CASSLAPGLAAGNEQFF,TGTGCCAGCAGCTTAGCCCCGGGACTAGCCGCGGGCAATGAGCAGTTCTTC
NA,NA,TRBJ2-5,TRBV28,CASSLTLSGQIQETQYF,TGTGCCAGCAGTTTAACCCTTAGCGGACAAATTCAAGAGACCCAGTACTTC
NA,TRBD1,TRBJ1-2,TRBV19,CASSMWDRGFGYTF,TGTGCCAGTAGTATGTGGGACAGGGGGTTTGGCTACACCTTC
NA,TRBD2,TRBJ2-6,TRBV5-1,CRVTGGCPGANVLTF,TGCAGGGTCACGGGGGGGTGCCCTGGGGCCAACGTCCTGACTTTC
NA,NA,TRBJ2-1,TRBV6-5,CASSLRGTATSNEQFF,TGTGCCAGCAGTTTACGGGGGACAGCGACCAGCAATGAGCAGTTCTTC
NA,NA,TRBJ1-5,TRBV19,CASSISAGNNQPQHF,TGTGCCAGTAGTATTTCTGCAGGGAACAATCAGCCCCAGCATTTT
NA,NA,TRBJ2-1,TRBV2,CASTEGRPSSYNEQFF,TGTGCCAGCACCGAGGGCAGGCCGAGCTCCTACAATGAGCAGTTCTTC
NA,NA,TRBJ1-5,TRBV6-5,CASIWTFDSNQPQHF,TGTGCCAGCATCTGGACATTCGATAGCAATCAGCCCCAGCATTTT
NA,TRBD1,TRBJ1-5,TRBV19,CASSGTGKQPQHF,TGTGCCAGTAGTGGGACAGGAAAACAGCCCCAGCATTTT
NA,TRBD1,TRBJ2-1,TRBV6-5,CASSQDRGYNEQFF,TGTGCCAGCAGCCAAGACAGGGGGTACAATGAGCAGTTCTTC